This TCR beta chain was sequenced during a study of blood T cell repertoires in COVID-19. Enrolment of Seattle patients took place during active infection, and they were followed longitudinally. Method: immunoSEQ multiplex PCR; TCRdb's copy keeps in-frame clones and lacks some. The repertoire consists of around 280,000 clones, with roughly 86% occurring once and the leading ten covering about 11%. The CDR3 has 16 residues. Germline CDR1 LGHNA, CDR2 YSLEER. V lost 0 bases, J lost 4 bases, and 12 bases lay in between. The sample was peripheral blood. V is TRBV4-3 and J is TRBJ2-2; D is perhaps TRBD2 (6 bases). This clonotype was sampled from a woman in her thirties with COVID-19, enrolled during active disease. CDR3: CASSQEVLASTGELFF. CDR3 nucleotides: TGCGCCAGCAGCCAAGAGGTCCTAGCGAGCACCGGGGAGCTGTTTTTT.